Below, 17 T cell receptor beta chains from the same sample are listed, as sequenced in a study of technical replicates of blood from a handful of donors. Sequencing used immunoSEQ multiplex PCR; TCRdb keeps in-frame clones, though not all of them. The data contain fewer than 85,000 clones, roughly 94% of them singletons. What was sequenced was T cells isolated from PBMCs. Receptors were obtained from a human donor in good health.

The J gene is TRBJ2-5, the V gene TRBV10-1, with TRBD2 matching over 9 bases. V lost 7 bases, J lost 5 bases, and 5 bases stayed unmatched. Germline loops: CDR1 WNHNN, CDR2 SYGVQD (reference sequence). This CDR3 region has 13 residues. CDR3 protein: CASTLSGSETQYF. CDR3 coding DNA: TGCGCCAGCACCCTTAGCGGGAGTGAGACCCAGTACTTC.

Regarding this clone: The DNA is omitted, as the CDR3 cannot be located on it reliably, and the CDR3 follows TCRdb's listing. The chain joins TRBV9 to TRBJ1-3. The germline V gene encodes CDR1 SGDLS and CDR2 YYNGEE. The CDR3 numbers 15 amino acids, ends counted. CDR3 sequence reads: CASSTSGGGGNTIYF.

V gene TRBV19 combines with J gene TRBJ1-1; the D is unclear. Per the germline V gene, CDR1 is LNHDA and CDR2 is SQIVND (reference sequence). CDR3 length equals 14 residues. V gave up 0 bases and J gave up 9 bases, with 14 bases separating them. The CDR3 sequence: CASSIDLRDPKAFF. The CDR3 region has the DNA TGTGCCAGTAGTATAGATCTGCGGGATCCTAAAGCTTTCTTT.

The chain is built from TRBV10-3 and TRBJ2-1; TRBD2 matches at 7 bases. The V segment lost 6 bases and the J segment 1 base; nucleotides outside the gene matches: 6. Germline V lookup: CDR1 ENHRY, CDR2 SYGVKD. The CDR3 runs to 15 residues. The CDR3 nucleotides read TGTGCCATCAGAAAGCGGGATAGTTCCTACAATGAGCAGTTCTTC. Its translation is CAIRKRDSSYNEQFF.

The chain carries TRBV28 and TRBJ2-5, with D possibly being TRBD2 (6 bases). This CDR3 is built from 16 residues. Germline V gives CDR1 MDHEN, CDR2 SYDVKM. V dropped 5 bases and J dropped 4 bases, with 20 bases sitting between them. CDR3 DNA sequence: TGTGCCAGCAGTCCCTTTATGGGGGAGGAGGGAGAGACCCAGTACTTC. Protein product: CASSPFMGEEGETQYF.

The CDR3 sequence is CASSDDRGMETQYF. CDR3 in DNA: TGTGCCAGCAGTGATGACAGGGGAATGGAGACCCAGTACTTC. The chain couples TRBV25-1 to TRBJ2-5; 8 bases align to TRBD1. Trimming at V came to 3 bases and at J to 5 bases, leaving 5 bases not matched to a gene. CDR1 and CDR2 (germline): MGHDK, SYGVNS. The CDR3 totals 14 residues.

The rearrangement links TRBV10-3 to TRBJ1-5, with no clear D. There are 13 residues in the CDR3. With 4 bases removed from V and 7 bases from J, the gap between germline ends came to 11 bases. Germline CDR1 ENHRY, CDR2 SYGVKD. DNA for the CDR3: TGTGCCATCAGTGGGGCAGAAGAACAGCCCCAGCATTTT. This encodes CAISGAEEQPQHF.

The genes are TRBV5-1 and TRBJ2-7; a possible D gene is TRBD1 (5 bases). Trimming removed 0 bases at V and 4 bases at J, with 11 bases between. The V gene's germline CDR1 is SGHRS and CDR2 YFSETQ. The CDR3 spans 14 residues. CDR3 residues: CASSLDPGKYEQYF. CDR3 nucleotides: TGCGCCAGCAGCTTGGATCCAGGGAAGTACGAGCAGTACTTC.

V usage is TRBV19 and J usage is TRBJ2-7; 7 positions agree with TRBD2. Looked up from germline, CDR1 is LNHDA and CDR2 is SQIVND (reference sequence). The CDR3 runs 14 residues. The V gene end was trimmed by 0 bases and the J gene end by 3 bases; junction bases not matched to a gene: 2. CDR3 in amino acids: CASSIDAGVYEQYF. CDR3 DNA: TGTGCCAGTAGTATAGATGCGGGAGTCTACGAGCAGTACTTC.

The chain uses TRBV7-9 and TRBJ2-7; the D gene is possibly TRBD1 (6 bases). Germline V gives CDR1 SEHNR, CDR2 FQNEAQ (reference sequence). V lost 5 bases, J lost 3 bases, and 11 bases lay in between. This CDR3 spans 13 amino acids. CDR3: CASSQQGFYEQYF. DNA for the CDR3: TGTGCCAGCAGCCAGCAGGGGTTCTACGAGCAGTACTTC.

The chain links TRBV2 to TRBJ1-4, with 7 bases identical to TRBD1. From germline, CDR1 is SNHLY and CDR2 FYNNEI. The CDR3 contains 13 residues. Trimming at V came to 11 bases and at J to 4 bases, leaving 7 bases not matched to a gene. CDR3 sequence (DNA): TGTGCCGGGGGGACAGCCCTTAATGAAAAACTGTTTTTT. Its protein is CAGGTALNEKLFF.

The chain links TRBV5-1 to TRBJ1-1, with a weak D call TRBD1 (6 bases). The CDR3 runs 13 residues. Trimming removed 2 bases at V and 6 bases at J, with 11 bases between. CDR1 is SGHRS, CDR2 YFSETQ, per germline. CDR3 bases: TGCGCCAGCAGCTTCTCTGGGGGCGCTGAAGCTTTCTTT. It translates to CASSFSGGAEAFF. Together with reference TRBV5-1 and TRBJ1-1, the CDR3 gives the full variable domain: KAGVTQTPRYLIKTRGQQVTLSCSPISGHRSVSWYQQTPGQGLQFLFEYFSETQRNKGNFPGRFSGRQFSNSRSEMNVSTLELGDSALYLCASSFSGGAEAFFGQGTRLTVV.

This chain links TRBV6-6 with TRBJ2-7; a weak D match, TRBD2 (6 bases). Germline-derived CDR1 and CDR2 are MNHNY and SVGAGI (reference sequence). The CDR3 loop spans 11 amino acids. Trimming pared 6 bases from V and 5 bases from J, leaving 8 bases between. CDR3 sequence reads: CASRRRDEQYF. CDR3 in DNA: TGTGCCAGCAGGAGGAGGGACGAGCAGTACTTC.

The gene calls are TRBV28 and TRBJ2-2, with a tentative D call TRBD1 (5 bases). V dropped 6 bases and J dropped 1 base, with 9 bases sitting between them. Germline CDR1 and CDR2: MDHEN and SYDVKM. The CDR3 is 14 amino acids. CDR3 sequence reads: CASRQVRNTGELFF. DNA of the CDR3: TGTGCCAGCAGACAGGTTAGGAACACCGGGGAGCTGTTTTTT.

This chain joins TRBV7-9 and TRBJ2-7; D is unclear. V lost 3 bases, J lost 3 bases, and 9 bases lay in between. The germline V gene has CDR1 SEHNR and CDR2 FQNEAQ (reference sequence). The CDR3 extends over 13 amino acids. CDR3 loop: CASSFPGGYEQYF. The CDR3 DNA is TGTGCCAGCAGCTTCCCCGGCGGCTACGAGCAGTACTTC.

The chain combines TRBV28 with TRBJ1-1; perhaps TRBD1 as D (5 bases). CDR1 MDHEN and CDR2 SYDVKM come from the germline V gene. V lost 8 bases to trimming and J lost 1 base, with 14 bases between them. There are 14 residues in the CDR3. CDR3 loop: CASDPGYQNTEAFF. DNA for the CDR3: TGTGCCAGCGACCCAGGGTATCAGAACACTGAAGCTTTCTTT.

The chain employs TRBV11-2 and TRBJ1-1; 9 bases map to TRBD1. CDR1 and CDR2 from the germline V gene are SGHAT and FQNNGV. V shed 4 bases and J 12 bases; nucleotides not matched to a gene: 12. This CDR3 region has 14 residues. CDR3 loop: CASSSGLGDREPFF. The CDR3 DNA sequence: TGTGCCAGCAGCTCTGGATTGGGGGACAGGGAACCTTTCTTT.